These T cell receptor beta chains were read from a single sample in a study of identical twins. From the 5' RACE reads, TCRdb called clonotypes with MiXCR, one entry per CDR3 protein. The table lists 700,000 or so distinct CDR3 sequences, about 20% of them singletons. These data were also reused for a study on T cells expressing NK-cell markers.

The material sequenced was PBMCs. Source of these receptors: a woman younger than 30 in good health. Each CDR3 is given with its conserved first and last residue. Each record gives: J gene, D gene, V gene, clone size, CDR3 length, CDR3 protein, CDR3 DNA. The D gene is left open where the match is weak. Not every row has a clone size; where given, it reads once, few, many or a size class.

j_call: TRBJ2-2
d_call: NA
v_call: TRBV12-3/TRBV12-4
clone_size: few
cdr3_length: 14
cdr3_aa: CASSLEFRSGELFF
cdr3_nt: TGTGCCAGCTCCTTAGAATTCAGGTCCGGGGAGCTGTTTTTT

j_call: TRBJ2-1
d_call: TRBD2
v_call: TRBV5-4
clone_size: NA
cdr3_length: 17
cdr3_aa: CASSLSASGVSYNEQFF
cdr3_nt: TGTGCCAGCAGCTTGTCGGCTAGCGGGGTCTCCTACAATGAGCAGTTCTTC

j_call: TRBJ2-1
d_call: TRBD2
v_call: TRBV20-1
clone_size: NA
cdr3_length: 15
cdr3_aa: CSARVSGGALNEQFF
cdr3_nt: TGCAGTGCTAGGGTCAGCGGGGGGGCCTTGAATGAGCAGTTCTTC

j_call: TRBJ2-4
d_call: TRBD1
v_call: TRBV7-9
clone_size: once
cdr3_length: 16
cdr3_aa: CASRESGTGSQNIQYF
cdr3_nt: TGTGCCAGCAGAGAGTCCGGGACAGGGTCCCAAAACATTCAGTACTTC

j_call: TRBJ2-7
d_call: TRBD1
v_call: TRBV7-2
clone_size: NA
cdr3_length: 16
cdr3_aa: CASSFSPGQGQDEQYF
cdr3_nt: TGTGCCAGCAGCTTCAGTCCGGGACAGGGTCAAGACGAGCAGTACTTC

j_call: TRBJ1-2
d_call: TRBD1
v_call: TRBV7-2
clone_size: few
cdr3_length: 13
cdr3_aa: CASCVTGGMRYTF
cdr3_nt: TGTGCCAGCTGCGTGACAGGGGGGATGCGCTACACCTTC

j_call: TRBJ2-1
d_call: NA
v_call: TRBV29-1
clone_size: few
cdr3_length: 13
cdr3_aa: CSTRKSSYNEQFF
cdr3_nt: TGCAGCACCCGCAAGAGCTCCTACAATGAGCAGTTCTTC

j_call: TRBJ1-2
d_call: NA
v_call: TRBV5-1
clone_size: NA
cdr3_length: 18
cdr3_aa: CASSLLARVGGTNYGYTF
cdr3_nt: TGCGCCAGCAGCTTGTTAGCCCGGGTAGGAGGAACTAACTATGGCTACACCTTC

j_call: TRBJ2-3
d_call: NA
v_call: TRBV20-1
clone_size: NA
cdr3_length: 13
cdr3_aa: CSASLKGGPTQYF
cdr3_nt: TGCAGTGCTAGCTTAAAGGGCGGACCTACGCAGTATTTT

j_call: TRBJ2-1
d_call: TRBD2
v_call: TRBV6-2/TRBV6-3
clone_size: NA
cdr3_length: 20
cdr3_aa: CASRYSKDRLAGVSYNEQFF
cdr3_nt: TGTGCCAGCAGATACTCGAAGGACAGGCTAGCGGGAGTTTCCTACAATGAGCAGTTCTTC

j_call: TRBJ2-7
d_call: TRBD1
v_call: TRBV12-3/TRBV12-4
clone_size: few
cdr3_length: 14
cdr3_aa: CASSHTGQGNEQYF
cdr3_nt: TGTGCCAGCAGCCACACGGGACAGGGGAACGAGCAGTACTTC

j_call: TRBJ2-1
d_call: TRBD2
v_call: TRBV20-1
clone_size: NA
cdr3_length: 14
cdr3_aa: CSARIAGVGSEQFF
cdr3_nt: TGCAGTGCTCGAATAGCGGGAGTCGGCTCGGAGCAGTTCTTC

j_call: TRBJ2-1
d_call: TRBD2
v_call: TRBV11-2
clone_size: few
cdr3_length: 14
cdr3_aa: CASSFQRGGHEQFF
cdr3_nt: TGTGCCAGCAGCTTTCAGCGGGGGGGCCATGAGCAGTTCTTC

j_call: TRBJ2-5
d_call: TRBD1
v_call: TRBV11-3
clone_size: few
cdr3_length: 14
cdr3_aa: CASSLGQYQETQYF
cdr3_nt: TGTGCCAGCAGCTTGGGACAGTACCAAGAGACCCAGTACTTC

j_call: TRBJ2-1
d_call: TRBD2
v_call: TRBV20-1
clone_size: many
cdr3_length: 15
cdr3_aa: CSARSWGTSVDEQFF
cdr3_nt: TGCAGTGCTAGATCCTGGGGGACTAGCGTCGATGAGCAGTTCTTC

j_call: TRBJ1-2
d_call: NA
v_call: TRBV2
clone_size: many
cdr3_length: 14
cdr3_aa: CASSPSTDNYGYTF
cdr3_nt: TGTGCCAGCAGTCCGTCGACAGACAACTATGGCTACACCTTC

j_call: TRBJ2-1
d_call: TRBD2
v_call: TRBV4-3
clone_size: few
cdr3_length: 16
cdr3_aa: CASSQLLAGDSYEQFF
cdr3_nt: TGCGCCAGCAGCCAACTCCTAGCGGGAGATTCCTATGAGCAGTTCTTC

j_call: TRBJ2-3
d_call: TRBD2
v_call: TRBV29-1
clone_size: NA
cdr3_length: 13
cdr3_aa: CSGGGFSTDTQYF
cdr3_nt: TGCAGCGGCGGGGGGTTTAGCACAGATACGCAGTATTTT

j_call: TRBJ2-1
d_call: NA
v_call: TRBV7-2
clone_size: NA
cdr3_length: 14
cdr3_aa: CASSLARGNYEQFF
cdr3_nt: TGTGCCAGCAGCTTAGCGAGGGGCAACTATGAGCAGTTCTTC

j_call: TRBJ2-3
d_call: TRBD2
v_call: TRBV13
clone_size: NA
cdr3_length: 18
cdr3_aa: CASSPRTGLAGRRDTQYF
cdr3_nt: TGTGCCAGCAGCCCCAGGACGGGACTAGCGGGGCGTCGAGATACGCAGTATTTT

j_call: TRBJ2-1
d_call: NA
v_call: TRBV20-1
clone_size: once
cdr3_length: 12
cdr3_aa: CSANMVYNEQFF
cdr3_nt: TGCAGTGCTAATATGGTTTACAATGAGCAGTTCTTC

j_call: TRBJ1-4
d_call: NA
v_call: TRBV12-3/TRBV12-4
clone_size: many
cdr3_length: 15
cdr3_aa: CASSLGQGGGEKLFF
cdr3_nt: TGTGCCAGCAGTTTGGGTCAGGGAGGAGGTGAAAAACTGTTTTTT

j_call: TRBJ2-5
d_call: NA
v_call: TRBV5-1
clone_size: once
cdr3_length: 13
cdr3_aa: CASSFVPQETQYF
cdr3_nt: TGCGCCAGCAGCTTTGTACCTCAAGAGACCCAGTACTTC

j_call: TRBJ2-5
d_call: NA
v_call: TRBV6-1
clone_size: NA
cdr3_length: 15
cdr3_aa: CASSLAQTSRETQYF
cdr3_nt: TGTGCCAGCAGCCTAGCGCAGACCTCTCGAGAGACCCAGTACTTC

j_call: TRBJ2-7
d_call: NA
v_call: TRBV7-9
clone_size: many
cdr3_length: 13
cdr3_aa: CASSLPTLYEQYF
cdr3_nt: TGTGCCAGCAGCTTACCCACTCTCTACGAGCAGTACTTC

j_call: TRBJ2-1
d_call: TRBD2
v_call: TRBV20-1
clone_size: few
cdr3_length: 18
cdr3_aa: CSASGLAGGRSSYNEQFF
cdr3_nt: TGCAGTGCTAGCGGACTAGCGGGGGGCCGGAGCTCCTACAATGAGCAGTTCTTC

j_call: TRBJ2-7
d_call: TRBD1
v_call: TRBV7-9
clone_size: NA
cdr3_length: 14
cdr3_aa: CASSLTGTGGEQYF
cdr3_nt: TGTGCCAGCAGCCTTACCGGGACAGGCGGCGAGCAGTACTTC

j_call: TRBJ2-1
d_call: NA
v_call: TRBV20-1
clone_size: NA
cdr3_length: 16
cdr3_aa: CSAALLAIDSYNEQFF
cdr3_nt: TGCAGTGCTGCTCTCTTAGCGATCGACTCCTACAATGAGCAGTTCTTC

j_call: TRBJ2-1
d_call: NA
v_call: TRBV27
clone_size: few
cdr3_length: 14
cdr3_aa: CASSLDGHYNEQFF
cdr3_nt: TGTGCCAGCAGTTTAGACGGTCATTACAATGAGCAGTTCTTC

j_call: TRBJ2-1
d_call: TRBD1
v_call: TRBV5-1
clone_size: NA
cdr3_length: 14
cdr3_aa: CASDGTGSYNEQFF
cdr3_nt: TGCGCCAGCGACGGGACAGGGAGTTACAATGAGCAGTTCTTC

j_call: TRBJ2-7
d_call: NA
v_call: TRBV11-2
clone_size: NA
cdr3_length: 16
cdr3_aa: CASSLVTRDPSYEQYF
cdr3_nt: TGTGCCAGCAGCTTAGTGACCAGGGACCCCTCCTACGAGCAGTACTTC

j_call: TRBJ1-5
d_call: NA
v_call: TRBV12-3/TRBV12-4
clone_size: NA
cdr3_length: 14
cdr3_aa: CASSWKRTNQPQHF
cdr3_nt: TGTGCCAGCAGCTGGAAGCGGACAAATCAGCCCCAGCATTTT

j_call: TRBJ2-5
d_call: NA
v_call: TRBV20-1
clone_size: many
cdr3_length: 13
cdr3_aa: CSASKSVQETQYF
cdr3_nt: TGCAGTGCTAGCAAGTCAGTGCAAGAGACCCAGTACTTC

j_call: TRBJ2-3
d_call: NA
v_call: TRBV20-1
clone_size: few
cdr3_length: 14
cdr3_aa: CSAETQTPTDTQYF
cdr3_nt: TGCAGTGCCGAGACGCAAACCCCTACAGATACGCAGTATTTT

j_call: TRBJ2-7
d_call: NA
v_call: TRBV5-1
clone_size: NA
cdr3_length: 14
cdr3_aa: CASSSVAPEYEQYF
cdr3_nt: TGCGCCAGCAGCTCGGTTGCCCCGGAGTACGAGCAGTACTTC

j_call: TRBJ2-1
d_call: NA
v_call: TRBV27
clone_size: NA
cdr3_length: 15
cdr3_aa: CASSLAQDFYNEQFF
cdr3_nt: TGTGCCAGCAGTTTAGCGCAGGACTTCTACAATGAGCAGTTCTTC

j_call: TRBJ1-6
d_call: NA
v_call: TRBV4-1
clone_size: many
cdr3_length: 15
cdr3_aa: CASSPGTVHNSPLHF
cdr3_nt: TGCGCCAGCAGCCCCGGGACTGTACATAATTCACCCCTCCACTTT

j_call: TRBJ2-5
d_call: NA
v_call: TRBV25-1
clone_size: NA
cdr3_length: 16
cdr3_aa: CASSELGGATGETQYF
cdr3_nt: TGTGCCAGCAGTGAATTGGGGGGGGCCACGGGGGAGACCCAGTACTTC

j_call: TRBJ2-5
d_call: TRBD2
v_call: TRBV10-3
clone_size: many
cdr3_length: 14
cdr3_aa: CAISGVGGLETQYF
cdr3_nt: TGTGCCATCAGTGGAGTCGGGGGGTTGGAGACCCAGTACTTC

j_call: TRBJ2-1
d_call: NA
v_call: TRBV20-1
clone_size: NA
cdr3_length: 17
cdr3_aa: CCASSRGLGGNYNEQFF
cdr3_nt: TGCTGTGCTAGTTCACGGGGATTAGGTGGAAATTACAATGAGCAGTTCTTC

j_call: TRBJ1-2
d_call: TRBD1
v_call: TRBV29-1
clone_size: NA
cdr3_length: 14
cdr3_aa: CSAKGTGGVYGYTF
cdr3_nt: TGCAGCGCCAAGGGGACAGGGGGTGTCTATGGCTACACCTTC

j_call: TRBJ1-1
d_call: NA
v_call: TRBV7-6
clone_size: few
cdr3_length: 13
cdr3_aa: CASSLEGAAEAFF
cdr3_nt: TGTGCCAGCAGCTTAGAAGGGGCGGCTGAAGCTTTCTTT

j_call: TRBJ2-3
d_call: TRBD2
v_call: TRBV20-1
clone_size: NA
cdr3_length: 15
cdr3_aa: CSAPELAGVTDTQYF
cdr3_nt: TGCAGTGCTCCCGAACTAGCGGGGGTCACAGATACGCAGTATTTT

j_call: TRBJ2-7
d_call: NA
v_call: TRBV11-2
clone_size: NA
cdr3_length: 12
cdr3_aa: CASTNSGYEQYF
cdr3_nt: TGTGCCAGCACCAACTCAGGTTACGAGCAGTACTTC

j_call: TRBJ1-1
d_call: NA
v_call: TRBV20-1
clone_size: NA
cdr3_length: 11
cdr3_aa: CSASTRGAAFF
cdr3_nt: TGCAGTGCTTCGACCCGGGGGGCGGCTTTCTTT

j_call: TRBJ2-3
d_call: NA
v_call: TRBV10-3
clone_size: NA
cdr3_length: 16
cdr3_aa: CAISEGWASGTDTQYF
cdr3_nt: TGTGCCATCAGTGAGGGGTGGGCGTCAGGGACAGATACGCAGTATTTT

j_call: TRBJ2-5
d_call: NA
v_call: TRBV24-1
clone_size: few
cdr3_length: 15
cdr3_aa: CATSDSYGASETQYF
cdr3_nt: TGTGCCACCAGTGATTCGTACGGCGCAAGCGAGACCCAGTACTTC

j_call: TRBJ1-2
d_call: NA
v_call: TRBV24-1
clone_size: NA
cdr3_length: 14
cdr3_aa: CATSDLNRGDGYTF
cdr3_nt: TGTGCCACCAGTGATTTGAATAGGGGCGATGGCTACACCTTC

j_call: TRBJ2-3
d_call: NA
v_call: TRBV12-5
clone_size: NA
cdr3_length: 11
cdr3_aa: CASGPEDTQYF
cdr3_nt: TGTGCTAGTGGCCCGGAGGATACGCAGTATTTT

j_call: TRBJ2-1
d_call: NA
v_call: TRBV12-5
clone_size: few
cdr3_length: 10
cdr3_aa: CASGGHEQFF
cdr3_nt: TGTGCTAGTGGAGGACATGAGCAGTTCTTC

j_call: TRBJ2-1
d_call: TRBD2
v_call: TRBV2
clone_size: NA
cdr3_length: 15
cdr3_aa: CASSEGLAGFNEQFF
cdr3_nt: TGTGCCAGCAGTGAAGGACTAGCGGGTTTTAATGAGCAGTTCTTC

j_call: TRBJ2-7
d_call: TRBD2
v_call: TRBV4-3
clone_size: NA
cdr3_length: 15
cdr3_aa: CASSTLAGGLYEQYF
cdr3_nt: TGCGCCAGCAGCACTCTAGCGGGAGGGCTCTACGAGCAGTACTTC

j_call: TRBJ2-3
d_call: TRBD1
v_call: TRBV5-5
clone_size: NA
cdr3_length: 18
cdr3_aa: CASSLVDRSLSGTDTQYF
cdr3_nt: TGTGCCAGCAGCCTTGTGGACAGGAGCCTTTCCGGCACAGATACGCAGTATTTT

j_call: TRBJ2-1
d_call: NA
v_call: TRBV12-3/TRBV12-4
clone_size: few
cdr3_length: 14
cdr3_aa: CASRPKVYVNEQFF
cdr3_nt: TGTGCCAGCAGACCTAAAGTATACGTGAATGAGCAGTTCTTC